The 23 T cell receptor beta chains below all came from one sample that was sequenced in a study of CD8+ T cells in alopecia areata. Reverse transcribed after extraction, RNA yielded cDNA as the sequencing template. The method was immunoSEQ multiplex PCR; TCRdb's version includes in-frame clones alone and lacks a portion of them. The table includes 200,000 or so clones, 58% detected once. Sample treatment: oral pan-JAK inhibitor, 5-10 mg twice daily. Sample: CD4+ T cells sorted from blood, taken at week 24, from a patient treated with tofacitinib. The source of these receptors is a human donor with alopecia areata.

With respect to this clone: At the DNA level, this CDR3 is encoded by other sequences in the same sample as well. The V gene is TRBV15, the J gene TRBJ1-2; D gene ambiguous. Per the germline V gene, CDR1 is LNHNV and CDR2 is YYDKDF (reference sequence). This CDR3 contains 13 residues. V lost 0 bases and J lost 4, with 6 bases in between. As DNA, the CDR3 is TGTGCCACCAGCAGAGATTCGGTCTATGGCTACACCTTC. Translating it yields CATSRDSVYGYTF.

This clone was observed a single time. The chain combines TRBV29-1 with TRBJ1-2, with 8 bases lining up with TRBD1. This CDR3 has 11 residues. Looked up from germline, CDR1 is SQVTM and CDR2 is ANQGSEA. The trim removed 6 bases at V and 4 bases at J, leaving 1 base unmatched. Here the CDR3 DNA reads TGCAGCGTCGGACAGGGCTATGGCTACACCTTC. Translated: CSVGQGYGYTF.

The rearrangement links TRBV29-1 to TRBJ2-3; 7 bases line up with TRBD2. The CDR3 totals 13 residues. V lost 7 bases and J lost 6; bases outside the gene matches: 10. Germline lookup yields CDR1 SQVTM and CDR2 ANQGSEA. The CDR3 is CSAESGVRDTQYF. The CDR3 nucleotides read TGCAGCGCCGAGAGCGGGGTGAGGGATACGCAGTATTTT.

V and J are TRBV7-3 and TRBJ2-2; 14 nucleotides line up with TRBD2. Trimming removed 5 bases from V and 6 bases from J; junction bases left unmatched: 2. Looked up from germline, CDR1 is SGHTA and CDR2 is FQGTGA. The CDR3 loop spans 15 amino acids. The CDR3 DNA follows: TGTGCCAGCAGCCCGGGACTAGCGGGAGCCGGGGAGCTGTTTTTT. This encodes CASSPGLAGAGELFF.

The chain links TRBV28 to TRBJ1-1; possible D gene TRBD1, 6 bases. V dropped 7 bases and J dropped 2 bases, with 14 bases sitting between them. This CDR3 comprises 14 residues. Germline V lookup: CDR1 MDHEN, CDR2 SYDVKM. CDR3 loop: CASTIGGANTEAFF. As DNA, the CDR3 is TGTGCCAGCACCATCGGGGGGGCCAACACTGAAGCTTTCTTT.

The chain links TRBV5-1 to TRBJ1-2, with a possible D match to TRBD1 (5 bases). The CDR3 is 14 residues long. Germline CDR1 is SGHRS and CDR2 is YFSETQ. V was clipped by 1 base and J by 0 bases, with 7 bases between them. The CDR3 protein is CASSLSGTNYGYTF. CDR3 coding DNA: TGCGCCAGCAGCTTGTCAGGGACTAACTATGGCTACACCTTC.

The chain uses TRBV5-1 and TRBJ1-2, with D possibly TRBD1 on 6 matching bases. The ends were cut back, 0 bases at V and 8 bases at J, with 14 bases in the middle. From germline, CDR1 is SGHRS and CDR2 YFSETQ. CDR3 length equals 14 residues. DNA of the CDR3: TGCGCCAGCAGCTTGGAGCCGGGGGCGAGAGGCTACACCTTC. It codes for CASSLEPGARGYTF.

This clone was seen once. The chain joins TRBV5-1 to TRBJ1-1; 10 positions match TRBD1. The CDR3 is 17 residues long. Germline V gives CDR1 SGHRS, CDR2 YFSETQ. J was trimmed by 2 bases and V by 0 bases; bases with no gene match: 7. The CDR3, as DNA: TGCGCCAGCAGCTTGGAACCGGGACAGGGGTTAAACACTGAAGCTTTCTTT. Translation gives CASSLEPGQGLNTEAFF.

The rearrangement uses TRBV5-1 and TRBJ2-5, with 12 bases identical to TRBD2. The junction had 5 bases not matched to a gene; V was cut back by 4 bases and J by 4 bases. The CDR3 loop spans 15 amino acids. CDR1 is SGHRS, CDR2 YFSETQ, per germline. Here the CDR3 reads CASSGTSGGLETQYF. CDR3 nucleotide sequence: TGCGCCAGCAGCGGTACTAGCGGGGGGTTAGAGACCCAGTACTTC.

The V and J genes are TRBV19 and TRBJ1-5; 7 bases fit TRBD1. After removal of 5 bases from V and 1 base from J, the junction contained 5 bases not matched to a gene. Per germline, CDR1 LNHDA and CDR2 SQIVND (reference sequence). The CDR3 extends over 15 amino acids. The CDR3 is CASSGQVSSNQPQHF. CDR3 nucleotides: TGTGCCAGTAGTGGACAGGTTAGCAGCAATCAGCCCCAGCATTTT.

This clone has a handful of counts. The chain carries TRBV7-3 and TRBJ2-5, with TRBD2 as a possible D gene (6 bases). Germline CDR1 is SGHTA and CDR2 is FQGTGA. The V end lost 0 bases, the J end lost 5 bases, and 10 bases lay between the germline ends. There are 14 residues in the CDR3. The CDR3 loop is CASSLTGLGETQYF. The CDR3 DNA sequence: TGTGCCAGCAGCTTAACGGGACTTGGGGAGACCCAGTACTTC.

This clone appeared many times. The chain carries TRBV5-1 and TRBJ1-5; D is undetermined. The germline V gene has CDR1 SGHRS and CDR2 YFSETQ. Trimming removed 0 bases from V and 5 bases from J, with 6 bases in between. This CDR3 region has 13 residues. The CDR3 DNA is TGCGCCAGCAGCTTGGGGGGATATCAGCCCCAGCATTTT. It translates to CASSLGGYQPQHF.

This chain links TRBV29-1 with TRBJ1-5; D perhaps matches TRBD1 (6 bases). This CDR3 has 13 residues. V dropped 6 bases and J dropped 3 bases, with 12 bases sitting between them. The germline CDR1 and CDR2 sequences are SQVTM and ANQGSEA. CDR3 protein: CSVAGHYNQPQHF. CDR3 DNA sequence: TGCAGCGTAGCGGGACACTACAATCAGCCCCAGCATTTT. The whole variable domain, filled in from reference TRBV29-1 and TRBJ1-5, reads SAVISQKPSRDICQRGTSLTIQCQVDSQVTMMFWYRQQPGQSLTLIATANQGSEATYESGFVIDKFPISRPNLTFSTLTVSNMSPEDSSIYLCSVAGHYNQPQHFGDGTRLSIL.

This chain connects TRBV30 to TRBJ1-1; D perhaps matches TRBD1 (6 bases). V gave up 2 bases and J gave up 8 bases, with 15 bases separating them. Germline CDR1 GTSNPN, CDR2 SVGIG (reference sequence). The CDR3 loop spans 13 amino acids. Here the CDR3 DNA reads TGTGCCTGGAGTCTCGGACTTAGGGGGGAAGCTTTCTTT. This gives the protein CAWSLGLRGEAFF. The full variable domain, completed using reference TRBV30 and TRBJ1-1, is SQTIHQWPATLVQPVGSPLSLECTVEGTSNPNLYWYRQAAGRGLQLLFYSVGIGQISSEVPQNLSASRPQDRQFILSSKKLLLSDSGFYLCAWSLGLRGEAFFGQGTRLTVV.

The CDR3: CASSRSGWETQYF. The CDR3 nucleotides are TGTGCCAGCAGCCGCTCCGGCTGGGAGACCCAGTACTTC. The V call is TRBV27, the J call TRBJ2-5; D unresolved. Germline V lookup: CDR1 MNHEY, CDR2 SMNVEV (reference sequence). The ends were cut back, 6 bases at V and 5 bases at J, with 13 bases in the middle. This CDR3 is built from 13 residues.

CDR3 sequence reads: CASSDGRGETQYF. The CDR3 DNA reads as TGTGCCAGCAGTGATGGCAGGGGAGAGACCCAGTACTTC. J is TRBJ2-5 and V is TRBV6-1; possibly TRBD1 for D (6 bases). CDR1 MNHNS and CDR2 SASEGT come from the germline V gene. This CDR3 has 13 amino acids. V lost 3 bases to trimming and J lost 4 bases, with 9 bases between them.

Of note for this clone: The sample has other DNA sequences that encode this CDR3 too. This chain links TRBV7-2 with TRBJ2-5; D not certain. Germline V gene sequence: CDR1 SGHTA, CDR2 FQGNSA. The CDR3 contains 14 residues. The germline V and J ends were trimmed by 0 bases and 5 bases, with 10 bases remaining between them. In nucleotides, the CDR3 is TGTGCCAGCAGCTTAGCTCTGTTCGAGGAGACCCAGTACTTC. Translating it yields CASSLALFEETQYF.

This rearrangement joins TRBV4-2 to TRBJ2-5, with 7 bases identical to TRBD2. Trimming cost V 2 bases and J 5 bases; bases outside gene matches: 8. This CDR3 region has 15 residues. Germline V gene sequence: CDR1 LGHNA, CDR2 YNFKEQ. In DNA, the CDR3 is TGTGCCAGCAGCCAAAGGGACCTGGGAGGGGAGACCCAGTACTTC. Translating it yields CASSQRDLGGETQYF.

The V gene is TRBV7-8, the J gene TRBJ2-7; 8 bases agree with TRBD2. The CDR3 covers 15 residues. The ends lost 4 bases at V and 4 bases at J; junction bases unmatched: 9. Looked up from germline, CDR1 is SGHVS and CDR2 is FQNEAQ. The CDR3 DNA is TGTGCCAGCAGCTCCCGACCCGGGGGGGGATACGAGCAGTACTTC. This gives the protein CASSSRPGGGYEQYF.

The chain recombines TRBV5-1 with TRBJ2-2; D gene unclear. CDR3 length: 12 residues. Germline V CDR1 and CDR2: SGHRS, YFSETQ. Trimming pared 2 bases from V and 5 bases from J, leaving 4 bases between. DNA of the CDR3: TGCGCCAGCAGCTTAGAAACCGGGGAGCTGTTTTTT. It is translated as CASSLETGELFF.

In this sample, this clone turned up once. The V call is TRBV6-6, the J call TRBJ2-2; D gene uncertain. The germline V gene has CDR1 MNHNY and CDR2 SVGAGI (reference sequence). The CDR3 extends over 12 amino acids. V shed 6 bases and J shed 1 base, with 3 bases lying between them. CDR3 in DNA: TGTGCCAGCAGGGAGAACACCGGGGAGCTGTTTTTT. As protein: CASRENTGELFF.

The chain joins TRBV2 to TRBJ2-7; 10 nucleotides agree with TRBD2. Per germline, CDR1 SNHLY and CDR2 FYNNEI. This CDR3 is 14 amino acids long. The junction had 5 bases not matched to a gene; V was cut back by 3 bases and J by 6 bases. The CDR3 is CASSESGRAAEQYF. CDR3 coding DNA: TGTGCCAGCAGTGAGAGCGGGAGGGCCGCCGAGCAGTACTTC.

The rearrangement uses TRBV5-6 and TRBJ2-5, with D unresolved. V was trimmed by 1 base and J by 1 base, leaving 14 bases between them. Germline V lookup: CDR1 SGHDT, CDR2 YYEEEE. The CDR3 covers 16 residues. CDR3 amino acids: CASSLRSANLQETQYF. CDR3 DNA: TGTGCCAGCAGCTTGAGAAGCGCCAACCTCCAAGAGACCCAGTACTTC.